Listed below are T cell receptor beta chains from one sample, sequenced in a study of blood T cell repertoires in COVID-19. The table came from immunoSEQ multiplex PCR; TCRdb's copy has only in-frame clones and leaves some out. The profile covers about 160,000 clones, with about 83% appearing a single time and under 13% taken by the ten largest. The source material was peripheral blood. The receptor source for this set is a woman in her 70s with COVID-19, enrolled during active disease. The CDR3 runs from the conserved cysteine through the conserved F or W. Each record gives: clone size, J gene, D gene, V gene, CDR3 DNA, CDR3 protein. A D gene is named only where the DNA matches it firmly. Clone size appears in some rows only: once, few, many, or a class for an expanded clone.

size: once; J: TRBJ1-1; D: TRBD1; V: TRBV5-4; DNA: TGTGCCGGGAGGACAGGGATATCTGAAAGCACTGAAGCTTTCTTT; CDR3: CAGRTGISESTEAFF
size: -; J: TRBJ2-7; D: TRBD1; V: TRBV28; DNA: TGTGCCAGCACCCGGGACAGTCAGAGCTCCTACGAGCAGTACTTC; CDR3: CASTRDSQSSYEQYF
size: -; J: TRBJ1-1; D: -; V: TRBV6-5; DNA: TGTGCCAGCAGACAGGGCCCGAACACTGAAGCTTTCTTT; CDR3: CASRQGPNTEAFF
size: -; J: TRBJ1-2; D: -; V: TRBV13; DNA: TGTGCCAGCAGCTGGGGGGGGAGCGGTGGCTACACCTTC; CDR3: CASSWGGSGGYTF
size: few; J: TRBJ1-1; D: -; V: TRBV7-9; DNA: TGTGCCAGCAGCTTAGGGCAGATACAGGGAGAAGCTTTCTTT; CDR3: CASSLGQIQGEAFF
size: -; J: TRBJ2-2; D: TRBD2; V: TRBV5-1; DNA: TGCGCCAGCAGTATAGGACTAGCGGGGATCGGGGAGCTGTTTTTT; CDR3: CASSIGLAGIGELFF
size: -; J: TRBJ2-7; D: -; V: TRBV30; DNA: TGTGCCTGCAATTCGGTTATGCGGGGCGAGCAGTACTTC; CDR3: CACNSVMRGEQYF
size: -; J: TRBJ2-2; D: -; V: TRBV7-9; DNA: TGTGCCAGCAGCTCCGAGAACCCGTTCCCCGGGGAGCTGTTTTTT; CDR3: CASSSENPFPGELFF
size: -; J: TRBJ1-1; D: -; V: TRBV15; DNA: TGTGCCACCAGCAGGACTTTGGTCACTGAAGCTTTCTTT; CDR3: CATSRTLVTEAFF
size: -; J: TRBJ1-2; D: TRBD1; V: TRBV20-1; DNA: TGCAGTGCTAGTTACGGGACAGGGAATGGCTACACCTTC; CDR3: CSASYGTGNGYTF
size: -; J: TRBJ1-3; D: -; V: TRBV6-1; DNA: TGTGCCAGCAGTGCAGCCCCAGAGGCCGGAAACACCATATATTTT; CDR3: CASSAAPEAGNTIYF
size: once; J: TRBJ1-6; D: TRBD1; V: TRBV19; DNA: TGTGCCAGTAGTATAGATCTGTTACAGGGGATCAATTCACCCCTCCACTTT; CDR3: CASSIDLLQGINSPLHF
size: -; J: TRBJ1-6; D: -; V: TRBV3-1/TRBV3-2; DNA: TGTGCCAGCACCCCTCGGGGTAATAATTCACCCCTCCACTTT; CDR3: CASTPRGNNSPLHF
size: few; J: TRBJ1-3; D: -; V: TRBV5-8; DNA: TGTGCCAGCAGCTTGGAACGAATGGGGCTCGGAAACACCATATATTTT; CDR3: CASSLERMGLGNTIYF
size: -; J: TRBJ2-5; D: TRBD2; V: TRBV3-1/TRBV3-2; DNA: TGTGCCAGCAGCCGACTAGCGGGGCAAGAGACCCAGTACTTC; CDR3: CASSRLAGQETQYF
size: once; J: TRBJ2-7; D: -; V: TRBV5-1; DNA: TGCGCCAGCAGCTTGGAGCCCTACGAGCAGTACTTC; CDR3: CASSLEPYEQYF
size: once; J: TRBJ2-7; D: -; V: TRBV10-3; DNA: TGTGCCATCAGTGAGTCGGTGGAGGGGATCTCCTACGAGCAGTACTTC; CDR3: CAISESVEGISYEQYF
size: -; J: TRBJ2-7; D: -; V: TRBV6-2/TRBV6-3; DNA: TGTGCCAGCAGTTACAATCTTTTCTACGAGCAGTACTTC; CDR3: CASSYNLFYEQYF
size: -; J: TRBJ1-1; D: -; V: TRBV5-1; DNA: TGCGCCAGCAGCACCGGACAGAACACTGAAGCTTTCTTT; CDR3: CASSTGQNTEAFF
size: -; J: TRBJ1-4; D: -; V: TRBV7-9; DNA: TGTGCCAGCAGCTCAGTATCAACTAATGAAAAACTGTTTTTT; CDR3: CASSSVSTNEKLFF
size: -; J: TRBJ1-4; D: TRBD1; V: TRBV25-1; DNA: TGTGCCAGCAGGGGACAGGTCCATAATGAAAAACTGTTTTTT; CDR3: CASRGQVHNEKLFF
size: -; J: TRBJ1-1; D: -; V: TRBV19; DNA: TGTGCCAGTACCACAGGGATGAACACTGAAGCTTTCTTT; CDR3: CASTTGMNTEAFF
size: -; J: TRBJ2-2; D: TRBD1; V: TRBV2; DNA: TGTGCCACCCGGGACAGGGTGAACACCGGGGAGCTGTTTTTT; CDR3: CATRDRVNTGELFF
size: -; J: TRBJ2-5; D: TRBD2; V: TRBV5-1; DNA: TGCGCCAGCAGCATGACTAGCGGGGCTCTGGAGACCCAGTACTTC; CDR3: CASSMTSGALETQYF